The present T cell receptor beta chain was sequenced within a study of T cells after yellow fever vaccination (dated by TCRdb to between 2017 and 2020). Turning to the overall study: Libraries from fractions with low cell numbers were prepared with the SMART-Seq v4 Ultra Low Input RNA kit. To follow T-cell clones before and after primary and booster YFV17D yellow fever vaccination, bulk TCR alpha and beta repertoires were sequenced over time. Two healthy male donors, one aged 18 to 30 and one aged 30 to 40 years, made up the cohort. Blood was collected at multiple timepoints before and after primary and secondary immunization, and bulk PBMC replicates and cell subsets were isolated.

Study-wide findings and limitations: Because the study included only a couple of donors, the extent to which the findings can be generalized is limited. Most clones expanded after primary vaccination (around 96% of CD4 and about 85% of CD8) were re-detected after the booster, suggesting that broad memory maintenance occurred. Compared with the primary T-cell response, the secondary T-cell response was faster but weaker, reaching its peak on day 5 rather than on day 15. A small fraction of clonotypes appeared in both the CD4 and CD8 compartments, likely as a result of convergent recombination. Because abundant contaminating clonotypes from the bulk population could be contained in FACS-sorted repertoires, computational filtering was required.

The table lists this clonotype with a few counts. What antigen it recognizes has not been identified. No clone much larger than this one lies a single base away; base qualities are absent. According to the study, the label for this sample's treatment or condition signals: live attenuated yellow fever vaccine strain. At every blood-draw timepoint, two biological replicates of bulk PBMCs were collected. A standard Ficoll-Paque protocol was used to isolate PBMCs from peripheral blood. TriZol was used to extract RNA from bulk PBMCs, from CD4 and CD8 fractions, and from dextramer-positive and dextramer-negative fractions. TCR cDNA was synthesized by 5'RACE template switching, through which a universal primer site and unique molecular identifiers were introduced. cDNA synthesis was primed from both the TCR alpha and TCR beta constant segments. Two PCR steps were used to amplify libraries, with sample barcodes and sequencing adapters being added in the second step. Libraries were sequenced on Illumina HiSeq 2500 (2x100 bp) or NovaSeq (2x150 bp). For the original study's pipeline: Demultiplexing of reads and collapsing into UMI consensus sequences were performed with MIGEC, and V(D)J alignment was carried out with MiXCR. Clonotypes responding to the vaccine were identified with edgeR on replicate PBMC samples, with the criteria of FDR below 0.01 and a log2 fold change above 5 up to day 15. Each bulk clonotype received a CD4 or CD8 identity based on whether the sequenced CD4 or CD8 repertoire contained that clonotype at higher abundance. TCRdb's own reprocessing of the public reads used fastp at Q25 and MiXCR and kept productive beta chains. Every entry covers one CDR3 protein and lists the most common genes and DNA from its rows. For this entry, the V and J calls and clone size follow TCRdb and not the study's own pipeline. Present in this sample are hundreds of thousands of distinct CDR3 sequences, about 7.8% of which were seen just once. 17% of the sample is taken by the ten largest.

The CDR3 goes from the cysteine to the phenylalanine over 16 residues. Only CDR3 DNA is held: 48 bases, read in frame from base 1. Taken from the germline V gene, the CDR1 and CDR2 loops are SGHRS and YFSETQ. V lost 4 bases and J lost 2 bases, and the count of bases not matched to a germline gene is 4. This clonotype originated in a man younger than 35 who received the YFV17D yellow fever vaccine. The sequence links TRBV5-1 to TRBJ2-5; 14 central nucleotides agree with TRBD2. The sample here was PBMCs, taken around 45 days after the first yellow fever vaccination. The nucleotides are TGCGCCAGCAGCGCGGGACTAGCGGGGGAACAAGAGACCCAGTACTTC. Its protein reads: CASSAGLAGEQETQYF.